These 10 T cell receptor beta chains were all obtained from the same sample, sequenced in a study of CD8 T cells in Susac syndrome. Random-hexamer reverse transcription was applied to roughly 0.45 to 1 ug RNA. Each CDR3 protein gets one entry after TCRdb re-called the immunoSEQ multiplex PCR reads with MiXCR. The sample comprises about 110,000 distinct CDR3 sequences, roughly 95% of which are singletons, and approximately 0.092% rests with the top ten. Sequenced sample: CD4+ T cells from PBMCs. These receptors were taken from a human donor in good health.

Comment on this clonotype: No DNA is shown, since the ends of the CDR3 on it are uncertain; the CDR3 is the one TCRdb lists. V is TRBV4-2 and J is TRBJ2-4; TRBD2 reflects the table's D call only, with no check against the DNA. Per germline, CDR1 LGHNA and CDR2 YNFKEQ. A total of 17 residues make up the CDR3, ends included. The CDR3 region is CASSPNPVAGGASLFLF.

The CDR3 sequence: CASSAGTGAREQYF. The DNA for the CDR3 is TGTGCCAGCAGTGCCGGGACAGGGGCCCGCGAGCAGTACTTC. The gene calls are TRBV3-1 and TRBJ2-7; TRBD1 agrees at 10 bases. Per germline, CDR1 LGHDT and CDR2 YNNKEL (reference sequence). With V trimmed by 6 bases and J by 6 bases, 8 bases remained unmatched. This CDR3 contains 14 residues.

V and J are TRBV5-8 and TRBJ2-7; no clear D gene. This CDR3 has 13 residues. CDR1 and CDR2 from the germline V gene are SGHTS and YDEGEE. V gave up 3 bases and J gave up 3 bases, with 10 bases separating them. CDR3 protein: CASSSHSVYEQYF. The CDR3 DNA reads as TGTGCCAGCAGCTCCCATTCAGTCTACGAGCAGTACTTC.

The chain couples TRBV12-3 or TRBV12-4 to TRBJ2-3; 8 bases line up with TRBD2. The CDR3 contains 17 residues. V lost 7 bases to trimming and J lost 0 bases; unmatched junction nucleotides: 12. Here the CDR3 reads CASTTTPGGPSTDTQYF. In DNA, the CDR3 is TGTGCCAGCACCACCACGCCGGGGGGGCCGAGCACAGATACGCAGTATTTT.

This clonotype was recorded only once. The chain uses TRBV18 and TRBJ2-5; maybe TRBD2 (6 bases). Trimming took 1 base from V and 5 from J, leaving 11 bases between them. This CDR3 has 14 residues. The germline gives CDR1 KGHSH, CDR2 LQKENI. CDR3 amino acids: CASSPLAVGETQYF. CDR3 DNA sequence: TGTGCCAGCTCACCACTAGCGGTCGGGGAGACCCAGTACTTC. The full variable domain, its missing parts supplied by reference TRBV18 and TRBJ2-5, is NAGVMQNPRHLVRRRGQEARLRCSPMKGHSHVYWYRQLPEEGLKFMVYLQKENIIDESGMPKERFSAEFPKEGPSILRIQQVVRGDSAAYFCASSPLAVGETQYFGPGTRLLVL.

The chain combines TRBV23-1 with TRBJ2-2, with a possible D match to TRBD2 (5 bases). TRBV23-1 is placed among ORFs of uncertain function. V was clipped by 1 base and J by 0 bases, with 15 bases between them. CDR3 length: 18 residues. The CDR3 region has the DNA TGCGCCAGCAGTCAATGCGTCGCGGGCCGTCCGAACACCGGGGAGCTGTTTTTT. Translated: CASSQCVAGRPNTGELFF.

The chain is built from TRBV7-9 and TRBJ2-7; TRBD1 aligns across 10 bases. The junction had 7 bases not matched to a gene; V was cut back by 6 bases and J by 2 bases. CDR3 length: 15 residues. CDR1 and CDR2 (germline): SEHNR, FQNEAQ (reference sequence). The CDR3 DNA sequence: TGTGCCAGCAGTCCGAACGACAGGGGGCCCTACGAGCAGTACTTC. The encoded protein is CASSPNDRGPYEQYF.

This clonotype was detected only once. The chain joins TRBV29-1 to TRBJ1-1, with D perhaps TRBD1 (5 bases). The CDR3 is 13 amino acids. Trimming stripped 7 bases from V and 0 bases from J, with 12 bases between. The germline V gene encodes CDR1 SQVTM and CDR2 ANQGSEA. For the CDR3, the DNA is TGCAGCGCCCGACAGACCCTGAACACTGAAGCTTTCTTT. Protein product: CSARQTLNTEAFF.

This clonotype was picked up one time. This sequence joins TRBV10-3 and TRBJ2-5; D remains ambiguous. The length of the CDR3 is 12 residues. V was pared by 11 bases and J by 2 bases, with 12 bases between. Germline CDR1 ENHRY, CDR2 SYGVKD. DNA of the CDR3: TGTGCCGTAGGTCGCGGTCAAGAGACCCAGTACTTC. Translating gives CAVGRGQETQYF.

The CDR3 DNA reads TGTGCCAGCAGCCAAGGGGGGGAAAAAGGGACCCAGTACTTC. The encoded protein is CASSQGGEKGTQYF. The J gene is TRBJ2-5, the V gene TRBV3-1; weak D call: TRBD2 (6 bases). This CDR3 has 14 residues. Trimming pared 1 base from V and 7 bases from J, leaving 13 bases between. Germline V gene sequence: CDR1 LGHDT, CDR2 YNNKEL (reference sequence).